One sample yielded the 28 T cell receptor beta chains listed below, sequenced in a study of CD8+CD57+ T cells in acquired aplastic anemia. TCR beta VDJ and CDR3 profiling used genomic DNA as template. TCRdb re-derived calls from the reads in MiXCR, one entry per CDR3 protein. The table lists 400,000 to 500,000 distinct CDR3 sequences, just under 70% of them singletons. Sequenced sample: sorted CD4+, CD8+, or CD8+CD57+ T cells (not recorded which) from PBMCs. The receptors originated from a human donor in good health, serving as a control.

To note about this clonotype: One end of the junction is discordant with germline, which a read error may explain. This chain links TRBV7-2 with TRBJ1-1; no firm D call. This CDR3 is 13 amino acids long. From germline, CDR1 is SGHTA and CDR2 FQGNSA. As DNA, the CDR3 is TGTGCCAGCAGCCAAGGGCAGAACACTGAAGCTCTCTTT. Encoded protein: CASSQGQNTEALF.

This clonotype was observed at least ten times. The V call is TRBV3-1, the J call TRBJ1-1; D is undetermined. V lost 3 bases to trimming and J lost 1 base, with 9 bases between them. This CDR3 has 14 residues. The V gene's germline CDR1 is LGHDT and CDR2 YNNKEL (reference sequence). For the CDR3, the DNA is TGTGCCAGCAGCCACAAGGAGGGGAACACTGAAGCTTTCTTT. This translates into CASSHKEGNTEAFF.

The chain joins TRBV5-5 to TRBJ2-1; a weak D match, TRBD2 (5 bases). V lost 4 bases to trimming and J lost 0 bases, with 20 bases between them. CDR1 is SGHKS and CDR2 is YYEKEE in the germline V gene (reference sequence). This CDR3 spans 18 amino acids. CDR3 nucleotide sequence: TGTGCCAGCAGCGGAGGCCGGACGGGGAGTTACTCCTACAATGAGCAGTTCTTC. Translation gives CASSGGRTGSYSYNEQFF.

A note on this clonotype: At one end the junction does not follow the germline gene, possibly because of a read error. V and J are TRBV7-3 and TRBJ2-7; the D is unclear. Germline-derived CDR1 and CDR2 are SGHTA and FQGTGA. CDR3 size: 14 residues. The CDR3: CATSRVAKHSPQYF. In DNA form, the CDR3 reads TGTGCCACCAGCAGAGTGGCAAAGCATTCACCCCAGTACTTC.

The J gene is TRBJ2-1, the V gene TRBV19; 13 bases map to TRBD2. Losses at the gene ends were 5 bases for V and 7 bases for J; bases not matched to a gene: 20. CDR1 and CDR2 (germline): LNHDA, SQIVND (reference sequence). The CDR3 length is 20 residues. The CDR3 bases are TGTGCCAGTAGTCCCAGACTAGCGGGGGGCCTAGTGATTGTTGAGAATGAGCAGTTCTTC. This sequence encodes CASSPRLAGGLVIVENEQFF.

This clonotype was picked up many times. The gene calls are TRBV9 and TRBJ2-7; D may match TRBD1 or TRBD2 (7 bases each). Trimming shortened V by 3 bases and J by 3 bases, and 16 bases separated the two germline ends. CDR3 length equals 15 residues. The germline CDR1 and CDR2 sequences are SGDLS and YYNGEE. CDR3 nucleotide sequence: TGTGCCAGCAGCGCCACGACAGGGAGGGTCTACGAGCAGTACTTC. The encoded protein is CASSATTGRVYEQYF.

On this clonotype itself: A read error may account for a junction end that differs from germline. The rearrangement uses TRBV9 and TRBJ2-7, with D hard to call. The CDR3 totals 11 residues. Germline loops: CDR1 SGDLS, CDR2 YYNGEE. CDR3 DNA: TGTGCCAGCAGCGAAGGTTACGAGCCGTACTTC. Its protein is CASSEGYEPYF.

The CDR3: CSAFGRGANAEAFF. CDR3 bases: TGCAGTGCTTTCGGCAGGGGCGCGAATGCTGAAGCTTTCTTT. The V gene is TRBV20-1, the J gene TRBJ1-1, with a tentative D call TRBD1 (6 bases). The CDR3 loop spans 14 amino acids. V lost 5 bases and J 6 bases, leaving 19 bases between the germline ends. CDR1 is DFQATT and CDR2 is SNEGSKA in the germline V gene (reference sequence).

For this clonotype: This may come from a read error, since a much larger clone is one base off. The chain couples TRBV6-6 to TRBJ1-1; D not resolved. Germline V CDR1 and CDR2: MNHNY, SVGAGI (reference sequence). The CDR3 consists of 13 residues. CDR3 residues: CASSYSANTEALF. CDR3 bases: TGTGCCAGCAGTTACTCGGCGAACACTGAAGCTCTCTTT.

The chain is built from TRBV15 and TRBJ1-2; D uncertain. The CDR3 sequence is 14 residues long. Trimming took 0 bases from V and 8 from J, leaving 13 bases between them. Germline lookup yields CDR1 LNHNV and CDR2 YYDKDF (reference sequence). The CDR3 DNA reads TGTGCCACCAGCAGAGATGTGAGGGAGGGAGGCTACACCTTC. Translated, it gives CATSRDVREGGYTF.

Worth noting for this clonotype: Its ends do not fully match the called genes, so a read error is possible. The chain joins TRBV7-2 to TRBJ2-7; 13 nucleotides align to TRBD2. The CDR3 covers 18 residues. Germline assignment: CDR1 SGHTA and CDR2 FQGNSA. DNA of the CDR3: TGTGCCATCAGCGACCCGGGACTAGCGGGACCGAGCTCCTACGAGCAGTACTTC. This sequence encodes CAISDPGLAGPSSYEQYF.

Worth noting for this clonotype: An end of the junction differs from the germline gene, which may be a read error. This chain connects TRBV7-2 to TRBJ2-7; 7 nucleotides match TRBD2. The germline CDR1 and CDR2 sequences are SGHTA and FQGNSA. The CDR3 has 15 residues. CDR3 sequence (DNA): TGCGCCAGCAGCTTGGCGGGAGATGGACCCTACGATCAGTACTTC. Translated: CASSLAGDGPYDQYF.

This clonotype was recorded at least ten times. The chain links TRBV3-1 to TRBJ1-4; D gene uncertain. The CDR3 spans 15 residues. Between the trimmed V and J ends, which lost 6 bases and 4 bases, there was a span of 15 bases. Germline V gene lookup returns CDR1 LGHDT and CDR2 YNNKEL (reference sequence). The CDR3 coding sequence is TGTGCCAGCAGGACCGGTTACGCCGATAATGAAAAACTGTTTTTT. Amino acid sequence: CASRTGYADNEKLFF.

Turning to this clonotype: One base away lies a much larger clone, so this may be a sequencing read error. V is TRBV20-1 and J is TRBJ2-1; 7 bases align to TRBD1. CDR1 and CDR2 (germline): DFQATT, SNEGSKA (reference sequence). Losses at the gene ends were 3 bases for V and 5 bases for J; bases not matched to a gene: 13. CDR3 length: 16 residues. CDR3 in amino acids: CSASRAGTEKDNEQFF. The CDR3 DNA follows: TGCAGTGCTAGCAGAGCCGGGACAGAGAAGGACAATGAGCAGTTCTTC.

This clonotype was observed a single time. The chain employs TRBV9 and TRBJ2-7; D ambiguous. TRBJ2-1 explains the end of the DNA better; the J call may be wrong. CDR1 and CDR2 (germline): SGDLS, YYNGEE. The CDR3 has 16 amino acids. The CDR3: CASSLDPGSSYNEQFF. CDR3 bases: TGTGCCAGCAGCTTAGACCCGGGTTCCTCCTACAATGAGCAGTTCTTC.

Points on this clonotype: A much larger clone differs by one base, so this may be a read error. The rearrangement joins TRBV12-3 or TRBV12-4 to TRBJ1-5; maybe TRBD1 (5 bases). The CDR3 runs 17 residues. Trimming took 3 bases from V and 0 from J, leaving 15 bases between them. This chain's CDR3 is CASSFAPSRDSNQPQHF. The CDR3 DNA reads as TGTGCCAGCAGTTTTGCGCCCAGCAGGGATAGCAATCAGCCCCAGCATTTT.

The genes are TRBV11-2 and TRBJ2-2; D is perhaps TRBD2 (5 bases). The germline gives CDR1 SGHAT, CDR2 FQNNGV. This CDR3 has 14 amino acids. Trimming took 3 bases from V and 1 from J, leaving 6 bases between them. The chain's CDR3 is CASSFGMNTGELFF. DNA for the CDR3: TGTGCCAGCAGCTTCGGGATGAACACCGGGGAGCTGTTTTTT.

The chain is built from TRBV10-3 and TRBJ1-2, with D maybe TRBD1 (5 bases). The ends were cut back, 6 bases at V and 6 bases at J, with 17 bases in the middle. Germline V gene lookup returns CDR1 ENHRY and CDR2 SYGVKD. The CDR3 spans 14 residues. Written as DNA, the CDR3 is TGTGCCATCAGCCGAACCAGACAGTGGGATGGCTACACCTTC. This sequence encodes CAISRTRQWDGYTF.

The V and J genes are TRBV7-7 and TRBJ1-6; D gene uncertain. CDR1 is SSHAT and CDR2 is FNYEAQ in the germline V gene (reference sequence). V gave up 2 bases and J gave up 7 bases, with 12 bases separating them. This CDR3 is built from 15 residues. CDR3 sequence: CASSLKKGPNSPLHF. The CDR3, as DNA: TGTGCCAGCAGCTTAAAAAAAGGCCCGAATTCACCCCTCCACTTT.

The CDR3 nucleotides are TGTGCCAGGGAGGGTGGGTTCGACAATCAGCCCCAGCATTTT. Translation: CAREGGFDNQPQHF. The V and J genes are TRBV7-9 and TRBJ1-5; D not resolved. CDR1 and CDR2 from the germline V gene are SEHNR and FQNEAQ (reference sequence). The CDR3 totals 14 residues. Between the trimmed V and J ends, which lost 9 bases and 3 bases, there was a span of 15 bases.

This clonotype came up many times. V and J are TRBV12-3 or TRBV12-4 and TRBJ1-2, with D possibly matching TRBD1 (5 bases). This CDR3 has 13 residues. V was pared by 1 base and J by 11 bases, with 14 bases between. The CDR3 spells CASSLGPGDRYTF. CDR3 bases: TGTGCCAGCAGTTTAGGTCCGGGGGACCGTTACACCTTC.

As to this clonotype: The conserved final phenylalanine or tryptophan is absent from the CDR3, which likely points to a read error. The DNA is omitted, as the CDR3 cannot be located on it reliably, and the CDR3 follows TCRdb's listing. The rearrangement joins TRBV4-1 to TRBJ1-1. CDR1 MGHRA and CDR2 YSYEKL come from the germline V gene. The CDR3 contains 15 residues when both ends are counted. The CDR3 reads CASTINGGANAYTFG.

This rearrangement joins TRBV11-2 to TRBJ2-5, with a weak D call TRBD1 (6 bases). The CDR3 runs 16 residues. Trimming removed 1 base at V and 2 bases at J, with 14 bases between. Germline V gene lookup returns CDR1 SGHAT and CDR2 FQNNGV. The CDR3 region has the DNA TGTGCCAGCAGCTTAGCCGCCGGGACACCTCAAGAGACCCAGTACTTC. Its translation: CASSLAAGTPQETQYF.

This clonotype was seen a single time. The genes are TRBV12-3 or TRBV12-4 and TRBJ1-6, with no clear D. The CDR3 runs 15 residues. V lost 2 bases and J 8 bases, leaving 13 bases between the germline ends. The CDR3 region has the DNA TGTGCCAGCAGTTTACTCGAGTGGGAAGATTCACCCCTCCACTTT. Translating it yields CASSLLEWEDSPLHF.

This clonotype was picked up one time. This rearrangement joins TRBV7-2 to TRBJ1-1; TRBD1 matches 8 bases. Germline CDR1 SGHTA, CDR2 FQGNSA. The CDR3 totals 16 residues. V was clipped by 5 bases and J by 8 bases; unmatched bases: 16. CDR3 loop: CASSGGGGRQGAEAFF. CDR3 DNA sequence: TGTGCCAGCAGCGGAGGGGGCGGAAGGCAGGGGGCGGAAGCTTTCTTT. The whole variable domain, filled in from reference TRBV7-2 and TRBJ1-1, reads GAGVSQSPSNKVTEKGKDVELRCDPISGHTALYWYRQSLGQGLEFLIYFQGNSAPDKSGLPSDRFSAERTGGSVSTLTIQRTQQEDSAVYLCASSGGGGRQGAEAFFGQGTRLTVV.

In the case of this clonotype: Mismatch with germline at one junction end may stem from a read error. This chain uses TRBV19 with TRBJ2-3; D is uncertain. Germline lookup yields CDR1 LNHDA and CDR2 SQIVND (reference sequence). The CDR3 is 14 residues long. CDR3 protein: CATSMCTSTDTQYF. In nucleotides, the CDR3 is TGTGCCACTAGTATGTGTACGAGCACAGATACGCAGTATTTT.

The rearrangement links TRBV12-3 or TRBV12-4 to TRBJ1-2; unclear D gene. The CDR3 is 15 residues long. The V end was cut by 2 bases, the J end by 1 base, with 11 bases between. DNA for the CDR3: TGTGCCAGCAGTTTAAAAGGCGGGGTTAACTATGGCTACACCTTC. Protein product: CASSLKGGVNYGYTF.

As for this clonotype: The junction departs from the called germline gene at one end, perhaps through a read error. This chain joins TRBV9 and TRBJ2-7, with 8 bases lining up with TRBD1. The CDR3 covers 15 residues. Germline CDR1 is SGDLS and CDR2 is YYNGEE. Here the CDR3 DNA reads TGCGCCAGCAGCGGAACGGACAGGGCCCCATACTTGCAGTACTTC. It is translated as CASSGTDRAPYLQYF.